The 24 T cell receptor beta chains below all came from one sample that was sequenced in a study of shared clonotypes between healthy human individuals. This table comes from immunoSEQ multiplex PCR, and its TCRdb copy is limited to in-frame clones, with some not included. The data show approximately 710,000 clones, with 80% to 95% seen just once and around a third held by the top ten. Sequenced input: memory CD8+ T cells from PBMCs. Indicated subset: CD45RO+ cells pooled with CCR7-negative TemRA cells. The receptors were gathered from a man aged 18-30 years in good health. Some clones in this sample may be carry-over from other donors' samples.

This clone was observed once. The chain recombines TRBV27 with TRBJ2-5, with unresolved D. CDR3 length: 14 amino acids. The germline gives CDR1 MNHEY, CDR2 SMNVEV (reference sequence). V lost 3 bases, J lost 4 bases, and 12 bases lay in between. The CDR3 DNA reads as TGTGCCAGCAGTTTTAGTGGCAGATTAGAGACCCAGTACTTC. This encodes CASSFSGRLETQYF.

The CDR3 here is CSVKVGDREGNTEAFF. CDR3 sequence (DNA): TGCAGCGTTAAGGTCGGGGATCGCGAGGGGAACACTGAAGCTTTCTTT. J is TRBJ1-1 and V is TRBV29-1, with no clear D. V lost 5 bases and J 1 base, leaving 20 bases between the germline ends. Per the germline V gene, CDR1 is SQVTM and CDR2 is ANQGSEA. This CDR3 region has 16 residues. The full variable domain, in which reference TRBV29-1 and TRBJ1-1 provide the parts outside the CDR3, is SAVISQKPSRDICQRGTSLTIQCQVDSQVTMMFWYRQQPGQSLTLIATANQGSEATYESGFVIDKFPISRPNLTFSTLTVSNMSPEDSSIYLCSVKVGDREGNTEAFFGQGTRLTVV.

As for this clone: A much bigger clone sits one base away, suggesting this may be a read error. This chain uses TRBV4-3 with TRBJ2-6, with 10 bases that match TRBD2. The CDR3 length is 16 residues. Per germline, CDR1 LGHNA and CDR2 YSLEER. This chain's CDR3 is CTSSQAGGTGANVLTF. The CDR3 nucleotides are TGCACCAGCAGCCAAGCGGGAGGGACTGGGGCCAACGTCCTGACTTTC.

The chain combines TRBV27 with TRBJ1-2; D gene ambiguous. This CDR3 is built from 13 residues. CDR1 is MNHEY and CDR2 is SMNVEV in the germline V gene (reference sequence). V was trimmed by 6 bases and J by 0 bases, leaving 8 bases between them. The CDR3: CASRKTANYGYTF. CDR3 nucleotide sequence: TGTGCCAGCAGAAAAACAGCTAACTATGGCTACACCTTC.

The chain joins TRBV5-1 to TRBJ2-1, with D uncertain. V lost 1 base and J lost 8, with 13 bases in between. The germline gives CDR1 SGHRS, CDR2 YFSETQ. The CDR3 contains 14 residues. The CDR3: CASSLFGERYEQFF. The CDR3 DNA reads TGCGCCAGCAGCTTGTTTGGCGAGCGATATGAGCAGTTCTTC.

The chain joins TRBV28 to TRBJ2-7; TRBD2 matches at 13 bases. The ends lost 1 base at V and 6 bases at J; junction bases unmatched: 6. The CDR3 loop spans 16 amino acids. Per germline, CDR1 MDHEN and CDR2 SYDVKM. CDR3 residues: CASSLFGLAGVAEQYF. The CDR3 nucleotides read TGTGCCAGCAGTTTATTCGGACTAGCGGGAGTTGCCGAGCAGTACTTC.

This chain joins TRBV19 and TRBJ1-1; D ambiguous. Trimming removed 3 bases at V and 1 base at J, with 9 bases between. The CDR3 has 14 amino acids. Germline-derived CDR1 and CDR2 are LNHDA and SQIVND (reference sequence). The CDR3 bases are TGTGCCAGTAGTATGTGGGGTGGGAACACTGAAGCTTTCTTT. This translates into CASSMWGGNTEAFF.

The chain employs TRBV28 and TRBJ2-1; 12 bases agree with TRBD2. CDR1 and CDR2 from the germline V gene are MDHEN and SYDVKM. J gave up 15 bases and V 4 bases, and 13 bases lay outside the gene matches. There are 15 residues in the CDR3. CDR3 in amino acids: CASSSVLAGGPGSFF. The DNA for the CDR3 is TGTGCCAGCAGTTCAGTCCTAGCGGGAGGGCCAGGTTCGTTCTTC.

The chain employs TRBV4-1 and TRBJ2-1; TRBD2 might be the D (6 bases). V lost 6 bases, J lost 6 bases, and 18 bases lay in between. This CDR3 contains 15 residues. CDR1 is MGHRA and CDR2 is YSYEKL in the germline V gene. The CDR3: CASRPSSAGLNEQFF. The DNA of the CDR3 is TGCGCCAGCAGACCCTCTAGCGCGGGACTCAATGAGCAGTTCTTC.

The chain carries TRBV28 and TRBJ2-1, with a tentative D call TRBD2 (5 bases). V was clipped by 1 base and J by 7 bases, with 20 bases between them. Germline CDR1 MDHEN, CDR2 SYDVKM. This CDR3 spans 17 amino acids. Written as DNA, the CDR3 is TGTGCCAGCAGTTTATACCTCAGCGGCCAACCTACAAATGAGCAGTTCTTC. This sequence encodes CASSLYLSGQPTNEQFF.

For the CDR3, the DNA is TGTGCCAGCAGCTTGGGATCCGGGGCTGTGTCCTATGGCTACACCTTC. This codes for CASSLGSGAVSYGYTF. The chain couples TRBV5-5 to TRBJ1-2, with D tentatively TRBD1 (5 bases). The V and J ends lost 0 bases and 4 bases respectively, with 16 bases between them. The CDR3 extends over 16 amino acids. CDR1 SGHKS and CDR2 YYEKEE come from the germline V gene (reference sequence). The full variable domain, rest sourced from reference TRBV5-5 and TRBJ1-2, is DAGVTQSPTHLIKTRGQQVTLRCSPISGHKSVSWYQQVLGQGPQFIFQYYEKEERGRGNFPDRFSARQFPNYSSELNVNALLLGDSALYLCASSLGSGAVSYGYTFGSGTRLTVV.

The V call is TRBV7-8, the J call TRBJ1-1; D is unclear. V dropped 6 bases and J dropped 6 bases, with 17 bases sitting between them. The CDR3 runs to 14 residues. Germline-derived CDR1 and CDR2 are SGHVS and FQNEAQ. Here the CDR3 reads CASSLYLGTAEAFF. The CDR3, as DNA: TGTGCCAGCAGTTTATACCTGGGAACAGCTGAAGCTTTCTTT.

The chain recombines TRBV6-1 with TRBJ2-1, with TRBD1 identical over 9 bases. CDR1 is MNHNS, CDR2 SASEGT, per germline. This CDR3 has 17 amino acids. Germline trimming cut 2 bases from V and 0 bases from J; bases unmatched to any gene: 5. CDR3 protein: CASSEHRDRVSYNEQFF. In DNA form, the CDR3 reads TGTGCCAGCAGTGAACACCGGGACAGGGTCTCCTACAATGAGCAGTTCTTC.

J is TRBJ2-1 and V is TRBV19; 11 positions match TRBD2. Germline V gene lookup returns CDR1 LNHDA and CDR2 SQIVND (reference sequence). V dropped 10 bases and J dropped 7; count of bases not matched to a gene: 18. The length of the CDR3 is 17 residues. For the CDR3, the DNA is TGTGCCACTAAACGTGGTAGCGGGAGGGTCATGTCGAATGAGCAGTTCTTC. The encoded protein is CATKRGSGRVMSNEQFF.

This sequence joins TRBV5-1 and TRBJ2-7; tentatively, D is TRBD2 (5 bases). V lost 3 bases, J lost 6 bases, and 19 bases lay in between. Germline CDR1 reads SGHRS; CDR2 reads YFSETQ. This CDR3 spans 15 amino acids. Written as DNA, the CDR3 is TGCGCCAGCAGCTCTTTATGGGAGAGCCGGAGCGAGCAGTACTTC. Residues: CASSSLWESRSEQYF.

J is TRBJ1-1 and V is TRBV5-1; tentatively, D is TRBD1 (6 bases). CDR3 length equals 13 residues. Trimming shortened V by 3 bases and J by 6 bases, and 12 bases separated the two germline ends. The germline V gene encodes CDR1 SGHRS and CDR2 YFSETQ. The CDR3 DNA reads as TGCGCCAGCAGCTGGCTGGACAGCCCTGAAGCTTTCTTT. This codes for CASSWLDSPEAFF.

This chain uses TRBV6-5 with TRBJ1-1, with TRBD1 as a possible D gene (5 bases). V was trimmed by 7 bases and J by 2 bases, leaving 14 bases between them. The germline V gene encodes CDR1 MNHEY and CDR2 SVGAGI. The CDR3 has 14 residues. This CDR3 is CASTPGGENTEAFF. CDR3 in DNA: TGTGCCAGCACCCCCGGGGGTGAAAACACTGAAGCTTTCTTT.

V is TRBV15 and J is TRBJ2-4, with D perhaps matching TRBD1 or TRBD2 (5 bases each). This CDR3 comprises 13 residues. With 4 bases removed from V and 14 bases from J, the gap between germline ends came to 18 bases. The germline V gene has CDR1 LNHNV and CDR2 YYDKDF (reference sequence). The CDR3 protein is CATSTWDQSSKYF. DNA of the CDR3: TGTGCCACCAGCACCTGGGACCAATCCTCCAAGTACTTC.

CDR3 sequence (DNA): TGTGCTAGTGGTTTGGTGGGTAGCGGGAAGGAGGCCACGGCGAGGGAGCAGTACTTC. Amino acids: CASGLVGSGKEATAREQYF. The chain carries TRBV12-5 and TRBJ2-7; TRBD2 matches 8 bases. The CDR3 contains 19 residues. V shed 0 bases and J 7 bases; nucleotides not matched to a gene: 20. Germline V gives CDR1 LGHNT, CDR2 FRNRAP.

The rearrangement joins TRBV5-4 to TRBJ1-5; no clear D. Germline loops: CDR1 SGHNT, CDR2 YYREEE (reference sequence). Between the trimmed V and J ends, which lost 4 bases and 6 bases, there was a span of 11 bases. The CDR3 runs 13 residues. The CDR3 reads CASSEERGQPQHF. The CDR3 DNA reads as TGTGCCAGCAGCGAGGAAAGAGGTCAGCCCCAGCATTTT.

The chain carries TRBV27 and TRBJ2-1; 7 nucleotides match TRBD1. V was clipped by 2 bases and J by 3 bases; unmatched bases: 1. Germline V gene lookup returns CDR1 MNHEY and CDR2 SMNVEV (reference sequence). The CDR3 contains 14 residues. The CDR3 region has the DNA TGTGCCAGCAGTTTAAGGGGGCTCTACAATGAGCAGTTCTTC. It codes for CASSLRGLYNEQFF.

The V and J genes are TRBV28 and TRBJ2-7; 7 bases match TRBD2. V gave up 2 bases and J gave up 0 bases; unmatched junction bases: 10. The CDR3 consists of 17 residues. Germline lookup yields CDR1 MDHEN and CDR2 SYDVKM. The CDR3, as DNA: TGTGCCAGCAGTTTAACGGTACGGGAGGATAGCTCCTACGAGCAGTACTTC. Residues: CASSLTVREDSSYEQYF. The full variable domain, in which reference TRBV28 and TRBJ2-7 provide the parts outside the CDR3, is DVKVTQSSRYLVKRTGEKVFLECVQDMDHENMFWYRQDPGLGLRLIYFSYDVKMKEKGDIPEGYSVSREKKERFSLILESASTNQTSMYLCASSLTVREDSSYEQYFGPGTRLTVT.

The chain joins TRBV13 to TRBJ2-7; tentatively, D is TRBD1 or TRBD2 (6 bases each). The CDR3 extends over 13 amino acids. In germline, CDR1 is PRHDT, CDR2 FYEKMQ (reference sequence). Trimming took off 1 base at V and 4 bases at J, with 8 bases between the two ends. The CDR3 DNA reads TGTGCCAGCAGCTTAGAAGGGGGGTACGAGCAGTACTTC. Protein sequence: CASSLEGGYEQYF.

CDR3 sequence (DNA): TGCGCCAGCAGCCAGGTCATCCTCGGGTTCAGCTATGGCTACACCTTC. Amino acid sequence: CASSQVILGFSYGYTF. The rearrangement uses TRBV4-3 and TRBJ1-2; no reliable D call. This CDR3 contains 16 residues. The V gene lost 3 bases and the J gene lost 4 bases, with 18 bases spanning the gap. Germline-derived CDR1 and CDR2 are LGHNA and YSLEER.